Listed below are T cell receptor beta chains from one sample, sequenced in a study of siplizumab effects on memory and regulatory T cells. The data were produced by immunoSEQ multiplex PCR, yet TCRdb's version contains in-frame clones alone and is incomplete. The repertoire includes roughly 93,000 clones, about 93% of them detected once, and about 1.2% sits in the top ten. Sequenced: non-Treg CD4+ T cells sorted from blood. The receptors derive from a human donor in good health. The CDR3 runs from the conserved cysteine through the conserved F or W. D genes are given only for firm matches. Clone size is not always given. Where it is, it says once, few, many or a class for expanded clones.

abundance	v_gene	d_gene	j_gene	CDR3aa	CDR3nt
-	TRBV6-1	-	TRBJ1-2	CASSEPPIRKGRGGGYTF	TGTGCCAGCAGTGAACCCCCGATTCGGAAAGGACGAGGGGGTGGCTACACCTTC
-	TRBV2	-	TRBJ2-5	CAAQNRVGGTQYF	TGTGCCGCCCAGAACAGGGTCGGGGGGACCCAGTACTTC
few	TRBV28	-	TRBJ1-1	CASSITYKRRNTEAFF	TGTGCCAGCAGTATAACTTACAAACGGAGGAACACTGAAGCTTTCTTT
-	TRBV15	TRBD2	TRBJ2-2	CATSRGGLAGASGELFF	TGTGCCACCAGCAGGGGTGGTCTAGCGGGAGCCTCCGGGGAGCTGTTTTTT
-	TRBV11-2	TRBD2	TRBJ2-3	CASSSNSGSPSDTQYF	TGTGCCAGCAGCTCGAATAGCGGGAGTCCATCAGATACGCAGTATTTT
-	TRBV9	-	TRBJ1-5	CASSEEVNQPQHF	TGTGCCAGCAGCGAGGAAGTTAATCAGCCCCAGCATTTT
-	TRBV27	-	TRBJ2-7	CASSVDRTYEQYF	TGTGCCAGCAGTGTGGACCGCACCTACGAGCAGTACTTC
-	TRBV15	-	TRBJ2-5	CATSRGGTLGQETQYF	TGTGCCACCAGCAGAGGAGGTACTCTGGGCCAAGAGACCCAGTACTTC
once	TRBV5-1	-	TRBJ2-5	CASLRTGGMQETQYF	TGCGCCAGCCTTAGGACTGGAGGGATGCAAGAGACCCAGTACTTC
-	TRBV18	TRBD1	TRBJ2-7	CASSQDRVSSEQYF	TGTGCCAGCTCACAAGACAGGGTGAGTTCCGAGCAGTACTTC
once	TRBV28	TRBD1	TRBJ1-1	CASSVTGGEAFF	TGTGCCAGCAGTGTCACAGGGGGTGAAGCTTTCTTT
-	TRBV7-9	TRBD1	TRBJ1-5	CASSLGDRVNQPQHF	TGTGCCAGCAGCTTGGGGGACAGGGTCAATCAGCCCCAGCATTTT
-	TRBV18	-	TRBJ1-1	CASSRTGEAFF	TGTGCCAGCTCAAGAACAGGTGAAGCTTTCTTT
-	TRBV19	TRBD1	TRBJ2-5	CASSIWMGPRDSVSQETQYF	TGTGCCAGTAGTATATGGATGGGCCCCCGGGACAGCGTCTCGCAAGAGACCCAGTACTTC
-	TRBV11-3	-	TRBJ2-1	CASSQGRVNNEQFF	TGTGCCAGCAGCCAAGGACGGGTTAACAATGAGCAGTTCTTC
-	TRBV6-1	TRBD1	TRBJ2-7	CASRLQGIYEQYF	TGTGCCAGCAGATTACAGGGGATCTACGAGCAGTACTTC